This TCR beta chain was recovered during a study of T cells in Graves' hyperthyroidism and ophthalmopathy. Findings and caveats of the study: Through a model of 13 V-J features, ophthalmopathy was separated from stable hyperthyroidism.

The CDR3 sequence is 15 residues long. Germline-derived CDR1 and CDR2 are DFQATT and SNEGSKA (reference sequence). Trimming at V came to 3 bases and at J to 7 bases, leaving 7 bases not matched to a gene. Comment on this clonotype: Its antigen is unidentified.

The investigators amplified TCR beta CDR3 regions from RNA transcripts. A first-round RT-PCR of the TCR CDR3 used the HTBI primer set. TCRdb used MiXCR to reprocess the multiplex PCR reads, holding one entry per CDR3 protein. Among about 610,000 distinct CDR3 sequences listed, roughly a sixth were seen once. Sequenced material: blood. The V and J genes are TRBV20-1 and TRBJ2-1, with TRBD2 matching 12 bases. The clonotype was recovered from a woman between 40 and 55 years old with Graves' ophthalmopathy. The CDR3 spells CSARGRLAGVNEQFF. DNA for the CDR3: TGCAGTGCTAGGGGGCGACTAGCGGGAGTTAATGAGCAGTTCTTC.